This T cell receptor (beta chain) was captured by sequencing in a study of blood T cell repertoires in COVID-19. Study information: COVID-19 samples collected from the United States, Italy and Spain covered acute and convalescent phases. T cells, B-cell-depleted T cells, or PBMCs supplied cDNA or gDNA.

Individuals aged about 18 to 100 years were recruited from 24 US areas. As processed by the authors: For nucleated cells, counts were estimated from reference gene primer amplification. Produced via immunoSEQ multiplex PCR; TCRdb's table is partial and in-frame only. V, J and clone size reflect that table, while D and trimming were determined from the DNA. The data contain a few hundred thousand clones, 65% to 90% of them seen just once; the ten biggest clones take up 3.5% to 4%. The CDR3 loop spans 15 amino acids. Trimming took 3 bases from V and 1 from J; bases not matched to a gene: 3. Germline loops: CDR1 SGHVS, CDR2 FNYEAQ.

The V call is TRBV7-6, the J call TRBJ2-3; 8 bases agree with TRBD2. The receptor was derived from a woman aged 40-49 years with acute COVID-19. Sequenced: PBMCs or T cells enriched from blood (not recorded which). The CDR3 DNA reads TGTGCCAGCAGCTTGGAACTAGCGGGCACAGATACGCAGTATTTT. Residues: CASSLELAGTDTQYF.